Presented here are 8 T cell receptor beta chains from one specimen sequenced in a study of Ad26.COV2.S vaccination and SARS-CoV-2 variants. The protocol was immunoSEQ multiplex PCR, while the TCRdb copy is restricted to in-frame clones and leaves out a portion. The sample has 300,000 to 350,000 clones; about 82% are singletons. Treatment in this sample: roughly 20 received Ad26.COV2.S at low or high dose, single or two shots; about 5 received placebo; per-sample allocation not given. The samples date from day 63 after the first vaccine or placebo injection. The sample in question was peripheral blood, obtained in a trial of Ad26.COV2.S vaccine versus placebo. These receptors all come from a person between 18 and 65 years old who received the Ad26.COV2.S COVID-19 vaccine or a placebo.

This clone showed up just a few times. The rearrangement links TRBV3-1 (or the pseudogene TRBV3-2) to TRBJ2-3, with 7 nucleotides matching TRBD2. Germline CDR1 LGHDT, CDR2 YNNKEL (reference sequence). V lost 4 bases, J lost 0 bases, and 1 base stayed unmatched. The CDR3 has 14 amino acids. CDR3 sequence: CASSPGGSTDTQYF. The CDR3 DNA is TGTGCCAGCAGCCCCGGGGGGAGCACAGATACGCAGTATTTT.

V gene TRBV19 combines with J gene TRBJ2-2; 13 bases are a match to TRBD2. The J segment lost 1 base and the V segment lost 6 bases, leaving 8 bases of the junction unmatched. The germline V gene encodes CDR1 LNHDA and CDR2 SQIVND (reference sequence). This CDR3 is built from 18 residues. DNA for the CDR3: TGTGCCAGTAGCAAAGGACTAGCGGGGGCCTTGAACACCGGGGAGCTGTTTTTT. This codes for CASSKGLAGALNTGELFF.

CDR3 protein: CASSLDGSYEQYF. The CDR3 DNA reads TGTGCCAGCAGCTTAGACGGATCCTACGAGCAGTACTTC. The V and J genes are TRBV7-2 and TRBJ2-7, with D uncertain. Germline CDR1 is SGHTA and CDR2 is FQGNSA. The CDR3 loop spans 13 amino acids. Trimming stripped 1 base from V and 1 base from J, with 5 bases between.

The rearrangement uses TRBV18 and TRBJ1-2; no reliable D call. CDR3 length: 13 residues. Trimming took off 2 bases at V and 3 bases at J, with 7 bases between the two ends. Germline CDR1 KGHSH, CDR2 LQKENI. The CDR3 region has the DNA TGTGCCAGCTCACCAACGACGGACTATGGCTACACCTTC. Its protein product is CASSPTTDYGYTF.

The V gene is TRBV7-9, the J gene TRBJ1-2; TRBD1 is a possible D gene (5 bases). The V gene lost 1 base and the J gene lost 5 bases, with 11 bases spanning the gap. From germline, CDR1 is SEHNR and CDR2 FQNEAQ (reference sequence). CDR3 length equals 14 residues. The CDR3 DNA is TGTGCCAGCAGCTTAGGCGACAGACCATATGGCTACACCTTC. Its protein product is CASSLGDRPYGYTF.

The V gene is TRBV3-1 (or the pseudogene TRBV3-2), the J gene TRBJ1-2, with D tentatively TRBD1 (6 bases). Trimming took off 1 base at V and 8 bases at J, with 11 bases between the two ends. Germline CDR1 LGHDT, CDR2 YNNKEL (reference sequence). CDR3 size: 13 residues. CDR3 residues: CASSQAGARGYTF. CDR3 nucleotides: TGTGCCAGCAGCCAAGCGGGGGCGCGGGGCTACACCTTC.

The J gene is TRBJ2-7, the V gene TRBV28; D not certain. Trimming cost V 5 bases and J 5 bases, with 7 bases left between them. This CDR3 is built from 11 residues. From germline, CDR1 is MDHEN and CDR2 SYDVKM. The CDR3: CASSLRNEQYF. Here the CDR3 DNA reads TGTGCCAGCAGTCTCCGGAACGAGCAGTACTTC.

The rearrangement links TRBV5-5 to TRBJ1-2, with no clear D. The CDR3 has 15 amino acids. Germline V gene sequence: CDR1 SGHKS, CDR2 YYEKEE (reference sequence). Trimming left V 2 bases short and J 6 bases short, with 17 bases between. CDR3 region: CASSFPPQNLHGYTF. The CDR3, as DNA: TGTGCCAGCAGCTTTCCCCCCCAGAACCTACATGGCTACACCTTC.